Listed below are T cell receptor beta chains from one sample, sequenced in a study of blood T cell repertoires in COVID-19. The table came from immunoSEQ multiplex PCR; TCRdb's copy has only in-frame clones and leaves some out. The table includes about 190,000 clones, roughly four fifths detected once. The sequenced material came from peripheral blood. The source of these receptors is a woman in her 40s with acute or convalescent COVID-19. Both conserved end residues are part of each CDR3. The order of the fields is clone size, J gene, V gene, D gene, CDR3 protein, CDR3 DNA. A D gene is named only where the DNA matches it firmly. For some rows the clone size is stated as once, few or many, or as a class when expanded; others skip it.

clone_size: once; j_call: TRBJ2-7; v_call: TRBV28; d_call: -; cdr3_aa: CASSAYFEQYF; cdr3_nt: TGTGCCAGCAGTGCTTACTTCGAGCAGTACTTC
clone_size: -; j_call: TRBJ2-7; v_call: TRBV5-6; d_call: -; cdr3_aa: CASSPSGLAGFGEQYF; cdr3_nt: TGTGCCAGCAGCCCCTCAGGGCTCGCCGGTTTTGGAGAGCAGTACTTC
clone_size: few; j_call: TRBJ1-1; v_call: TRBV6-1; d_call: TRBD1; cdr3_aa: CASSEAADQGGTEAFF; cdr3_nt: TGTGCCAGCAGTGAAGCTGCGGACCAGGGGGGCACTGAAGCTTTCTTT
clone_size: -; j_call: TRBJ1-2; v_call: TRBV28; d_call: -; cdr3_aa: CASSLELTGNYGYTF; cdr3_nt: TGTGCCAGCAGTCTAGAACTGACAGGCAACTATGGCTACACCTTC
clone_size: -; j_call: TRBJ2-7; v_call: TRBV4-1; d_call: -; cdr3_aa: CASITDWNWEQYF; cdr3_nt: TGCGCCAGCATCACGGACTGGAACTGGGAGCAGTACTTC
clone_size: -; j_call: TRBJ1-4; v_call: TRBV5-4; d_call: -; cdr3_aa: CASSFFRGEKLFF; cdr3_nt: TGTGCCAGCAGCTTTTTTCGGGGTGAAAAACTGTTTTTT
clone_size: -; j_call: TRBJ2-6; v_call: TRBV28; d_call: -; cdr3_aa: CASTINQGANVLTF; cdr3_nt: TGTGCCAGCACCATTAACCAGGGGGCCAACGTCCTGACTTTC
clone_size: -; j_call: TRBJ2-7; v_call: TRBV29-1; d_call: -; cdr3_aa: CSVEDYGRGQYF; cdr3_nt: TGCAGCGTTGAAGATTACGGTCGCGGGCAGTACTTC
clone_size: few; j_call: TRBJ1-3; v_call: TRBV1; d_call: -; cdr3_aa: CTSSQGTARGNTIYF; cdr3_nt: TGCACCAGCAGCCAGGGGACAGCTCGGGGAAACACCATATATTTT
clone_size: -; j_call: TRBJ1-4; v_call: TRBV4-1; d_call: -; cdr3_aa: CASSQESGRGNEKLFF; cdr3_nt: TGCGCCAGCAGCCAAGAATCAGGGAGGGGTAATGAAAAACTGTTTTTT
clone_size: -; j_call: TRBJ2-1; v_call: TRBV19; d_call: TRBD1; cdr3_aa: CASSDRGLRGYEQFF; cdr3_nt: TGTGCCAGTAGTGACAGGGGGTTGAGGGGCTATGAGCAGTTCTTC
clone_size: -; j_call: TRBJ2-2; v_call: TRBV5-6; d_call: TRBD1; cdr3_aa: CASSFGTGGPGELFF; cdr3_nt: TGTGCCAGCAGTTTCGGGACAGGGGGTCCCGGGGAGCTGTTTTTT
clone_size: -; j_call: TRBJ2-2; v_call: TRBV30; d_call: -; cdr3_aa: CAWRRGGLANTGELFF; cdr3_nt: TGTGCCTGGAGGAGGGGGGGTCTAGCGAACACCGGGGAGCTGTTTTTT
clone_size: -; j_call: TRBJ2-3; v_call: TRBV6-5; d_call: TRBD1; cdr3_aa: CASGPQGDLTDTQYF; cdr3_nt: TGTGCCAGCGGCCCGCAGGGGGACCTCACAGATACGCAGTATTTT
clone_size: -; j_call: TRBJ2-1; v_call: TRBV5-1; d_call: TRBD2; cdr3_aa: CASSSSGSSYNEQFF; cdr3_nt: TGCGCCAGCAGCTCTAGCGGGAGCTCCTACAATGAGCAGTTCTTC
clone_size: -; j_call: TRBJ2-5; v_call: TRBV9; d_call: -; cdr3_aa: CASNLITGETQYF; cdr3_nt: TGTGCCAGCAACCTTATCACGGGAGAGACCCAGTACTTC
clone_size: -; j_call: TRBJ2-5; v_call: TRBV4-2; d_call: -; cdr3_aa: CASSQEPSGETQYF; cdr3_nt: TGTGCCAGCAGCCAAGAACCGTCCGGGGAGACCCAGTACTTC
clone_size: -; j_call: TRBJ2-5; v_call: TRBV29-1; d_call: TRBD2; cdr3_aa: CSGQTSGVVTQYF; cdr3_nt: TGCAGCGGGCAGACTAGCGGGGTTGTGACCCAGTACTTC
clone_size: -; j_call: TRBJ2-1; v_call: TRBV27; d_call: -; cdr3_aa: CASRTTPRAIYNEQFF; cdr3_nt: TGTGCCAGCAGAACTACCCCCAGGGCGATCTACAATGAGCAGTTCTTC
clone_size: -; j_call: TRBJ2-5; v_call: TRBV7-7; d_call: TRBD2; cdr3_aa: CASSFHSGRAETQYF; cdr3_nt: TGTGCCAGCAGCTTTCATAGCGGGAGGGCAGAGACCCAGTACTTC
clone_size: once; j_call: TRBJ1-4; v_call: TRBV28; d_call: TRBD1; cdr3_aa: CASSSRYGQGKNEKLFF; cdr3_nt: TGTGCCAGCAGTTCCAGATATGGACAGGGAAAGAATGAAAAACTGTTTTTT
clone_size: -; j_call: TRBJ2-2; v_call: TRBV5-1; d_call: -; cdr3_aa: CASTLGAVNTGELFF; cdr3_nt: TGCGCCAGCACCCTGGGAGCGGTTAACACCGGGGAGCTGTTTTTT
clone_size: -; j_call: TRBJ1-5; v_call: TRBV30; d_call: -; cdr3_aa: CAWSWESNQPQHF; cdr3_nt: TGTGCCTGGAGTTGGGAGAGCAATCAGCCCCAGCATTTT
clone_size: -; j_call: TRBJ1-1; v_call: TRBV5-4; d_call: -; cdr3_aa: CASSSRGNTEAFF; cdr3_nt: TGTGCCAGCAGCTCCCGGGGGAACACTGAAGCTTTCTTT
clone_size: -; j_call: TRBJ1-6; v_call: TRBV12-2; d_call: -; cdr3_aa: CASRHRAGRDSPLHF; cdr3_nt: TGTGCAAGTCGCCACAGGGCCGGTCGGGATTCACCCCTCCACTTT
clone_size: -; j_call: TRBJ1-1; v_call: TRBV4-2; d_call: -; cdr3_aa: CASSQTARGGNTEAFF; cdr3_nt: TGTGCCAGCAGCCAAACCGCTAGGGGGGGTAACACTGAAGCTTTCTTT
clone_size: -; j_call: TRBJ1-4; v_call: TRBV7-2; d_call: -; cdr3_aa: CASSPQSYNEKLFF; cdr3_nt: TGTGCCAGCAGTCCTCAAAGCTACAATGAAAAACTGTTTTTT
clone_size: once; j_call: TRBJ1-3; v_call: TRBV7-2; d_call: -; cdr3_aa: CASSLQVLLSSGNTIYF; cdr3_nt: TGTGCCAGCAGCTTACAGGTGTTATTGTCCTCTGGAAACACCATATATTTT
clone_size: -; j_call: TRBJ2-7; v_call: TRBV4-1; d_call: -; cdr3_aa: CASSPFSAGAREQYF; cdr3_nt: TGCGCCAGCAGCCCGTTCAGCGCGGGGGCACGGGAGCAGTACTTC
clone_size: -; j_call: TRBJ2-3; v_call: TRBV11-2; d_call: -; cdr3_aa: CASSLGLHTDTQYF; cdr3_nt: TGTGCCAGCAGCTTAGGACTGCACACAGATACGCAGTATTTT
clone_size: once; j_call: TRBJ1-5; v_call: TRBV18; d_call: -; cdr3_aa: CASSPAGGQPQHF; cdr3_nt: TGTGCCAGCTCACCAGCGGGGGGCCAGCCCCAGCATTTT
clone_size: -; j_call: TRBJ1-1; v_call: TRBV18; d_call: -; cdr3_aa: CASSPPEAGNEAFF; cdr3_nt: TGTGCCAGCTCACCACCGGAGGCGGGGAATGAAGCTTTCTTT
clone_size: -; j_call: TRBJ1-2; v_call: TRBV29-1; d_call: TRBD1; cdr3_aa: CSVASEPNRGWGYTF; cdr3_nt: TGCAGCGTTGCCTCTGAGCCAAACAGGGGTTGGGGCTACACCTTC
clone_size: -; j_call: TRBJ2-7; v_call: TRBV11-1; d_call: -; cdr3_aa: CASLGPGEYEQYF; cdr3_nt: TGTGCCAGCTTAGGACCCGGGGAATACGAGCAGTACTTC
clone_size: -; j_call: TRBJ2-7; v_call: TRBV5-6; d_call: -; cdr3_aa: CASSLNRNEQYF; cdr3_nt: TGTGCCAGCAGCTTGAATAGAAACGAGCAGTACTTC
clone_size: once; j_call: TRBJ2-5; v_call: TRBV19; d_call: -; cdr3_aa: CASRGDLGAEETQYF; cdr3_nt: TGTGCCTCCCGGGGGGACTTGGGGGCCGAAGAGACCCAGTACTTC
clone_size: -; j_call: TRBJ1-5; v_call: TRBV6-5; d_call: -; cdr3_aa: CASTPQGSANQPQHF; cdr3_nt: TGTGCCAGCACTCCGCAGGGGTCTGCAAATCAGCCCCAGCATTTT
clone_size: -; j_call: TRBJ1-5; v_call: TRBV7-9; d_call: -; cdr3_aa: CASSVQGHQPQHF; cdr3_nt: TGTGCCAGCAGCGTCCAGGGGCATCAGCCCCAGCATTTT
clone_size: -; j_call: TRBJ2-7; v_call: TRBV4-2; d_call: TRBD2; cdr3_aa: CASSPRLAGVSGYEQYF; cdr3_nt: TGTGCCAGCAGCCCCCGACTAGCGGGGGTCTCCGGCTACGAGCAGTACTTC
clone_size: -; j_call: TRBJ2-1; v_call: TRBV7-9; d_call: TRBD1; cdr3_aa: CASSQDRGSYNEQFF; cdr3_nt: TGTGCCAGCAGCCAAGACAGGGGTTCCTACAATGAGCAGTTCTTC
clone_size: -; j_call: TRBJ2-2; v_call: TRBV19; d_call: TRBD2; cdr3_aa: CASSMSSGRAGELFF; cdr3_nt: TGTGCCAGTAGTATGTCGAGCGGGAGGGCCGGGGAGCTGTTTTTT
clone_size: once; j_call: TRBJ2-3; v_call: TRBV9; d_call: -; cdr3_aa: CASSVLTDTQYF; cdr3_nt: TGTGCCAGCAGCGTACTCACAGATACGCAGTATTTT
clone_size: -; j_call: TRBJ2-7; v_call: TRBV27; d_call: TRBD1; cdr3_aa: CASSLSRDSSYEQYF; cdr3_nt: TGTGCCAGCAGTTTATCGAGGGACAGCTCCTACGAGCAGTACTTC
clone_size: -; j_call: TRBJ2-3; v_call: TRBV6-6; d_call: TRBD2; cdr3_aa: CASSSLRGGTDTQYF; cdr3_nt: TGTGCCAGCAGTTCCCTCCGCGGGGGAACAGATACGCAGTATTTT
clone_size: -; j_call: TRBJ2-5; v_call: TRBV6-1; d_call: TRBD1; cdr3_aa: CASSDPGQGSETQYF; cdr3_nt: TGTGCCAGCAGTGACCCGGGACAGGGTTCAGAGACCCAGTACTTC
clone_size: -; j_call: TRBJ1-4; v_call: TRBV5-6; d_call: TRBD1; cdr3_aa: CASSPLTGVGEKLFF; cdr3_nt: TGTGCCAGCAGCCCGCTGACAGGGGTCGGCGAAAAACTGTTTTTT